Shown below are 28 T cell receptor beta chains from a single sample sequenced in a study of Graves' ophthalmopathy and Graves' hyperthyroidism. Investigators amplified TCR beta CDR3 regions from RNA transcripts. An initial RT-PCR round employing HTBI primers preceded a second-round multiplex PCR. TCRdb reanalysed the multiplex PCR reads using MiXCR and keeps one entry per CDR3 protein. The table lists some 350,000 distinct CDR3 sequences, about 15% of them singletons. What was sequenced was peripheral blood. The source is an adult woman with stable Graves' hyperthyroidism.

This clonotype has ten or more counts. V gene TRBV11-2 combines with J gene TRBJ2-4; D unclear. Trimming pared 3 bases from V and 1 base from J, leaving 22 bases between. The CDR3 has 19 amino acids. Germline V gene sequence: CDR1 SGHAT, CDR2 FQNNGV. The DNA for the CDR3 is TGTGCCAGCAGCTTTAGTGTGTTGAGGCAGAGACTGGCCAAAAACATTCAGTACTTC. This translates into CASSFSVLRQRLAKNIQYF.

This clonotype was seen many times. V gene TRBV7-2 combines with J gene TRBJ2-7; D is possibly TRBD2 (5 bases). V shed 3 bases and J shed 3 bases, with 18 bases lying between them. Germline CDR1 is SGHTA and CDR2 is FQGNSA. The CDR3 runs to 16 residues. This chain's CDR3 is CASSFPTMRAGYEQYF. The CDR3 DNA reads TGTGCCAGCAGCTTTCCTACTATGCGGGCGGGCTACGAGCAGTACTTC.

This clonotype was counted many times. The V call is TRBV29-1, the J call TRBJ2-7; D call uncertain. The CDR3 loop spans 11 amino acids. The germline V gene encodes CDR1 SQVTM and CDR2 ANQGSEA. V was cut by 4 bases and J by 3 bases, with 7 bases left in between. Here the CDR3 DNA reads TGCAGCGTTGGTATTGGCTACGAGCAGTACTTC. Translating it yields CSVGIGYEQYF.

This clonotype was observed many times. CDR3 nucleotides: TGTGCCAGCAGTTCGCCACCCCGACAGGCCTTCCAAGAGACCCAGTACTTC. It yields the protein CASSSPPRQAFQETQYF. This sequence joins TRBV28 and TRBJ2-5, with D perhaps matching TRBD1 (6 bases). Trimming stripped 4 bases from V and 1 base from J, with 19 bases between. The CDR3 has 17 amino acids. CDR1 MDHEN and CDR2 SYDVKM come from the germline V gene.

Ten or more counts support this clonotype. V usage is TRBV5-5 and J usage is TRBJ2-7; tentative D call: TRBD1 (6 bases). Trimming cost V 1 base and J 1 base, with 9 bases left between them. The CDR3 runs to 14 residues. Germline V gene lookup returns CDR1 SGHKS and CDR2 YYEKEE (reference sequence). The CDR3 protein is CASSLIGTSYEQYF. In nucleotides, the CDR3 is TGTGCCAGCAGCTTGATCGGGACATCCTACGAGCAGTACTTC.

This CDR3 reads CASTLHWTGVTYEQYF. CDR3 in DNA: TGTGCCAGCACCCTCCACTGGACAGGGGTAACCTACGAGCAGTACTTC. The genes are TRBV28 and TRBJ2-7; the match to TRBD1 covers 9 bases. Germline lookup yields CDR1 MDHEN and CDR2 SYDVKM. Trimming cost V 7 bases and J 2 bases; bases outside gene matches: 12. CDR3 length equals 16 residues.

This clonotype appeared a few times. V usage is TRBV2 and J usage is TRBJ1-2, with no clear D. This CDR3 comprises 16 residues. V lost 7 bases, J lost 3 bases, and 21 bases lay in between. The germline V gene encodes CDR1 SNHLY and CDR2 FYNNEI. The CDR3 reads CASTPSLTRGYYGYTF. The CDR3 DNA is TGTGCCAGCACCCCGTCCCTGACCCGAGGGTACTATGGCTACACCTTC.

This clonotype was counted many times. The chain has TRBV27 and TRBJ2-7, with D maybe TRBD1 (5 bases). V dropped 2 bases and J dropped 2 bases, with 13 bases sitting between them. This CDR3 has 15 residues. Germline CDR1 and CDR2: MNHEY and SMNVEV (reference sequence). The CDR3 spells CASSLTGALPYEQYF. In DNA form, the CDR3 reads TGTGCCAGCAGTTTAACAGGCGCTCTCCCCTACGAGCAGTACTTC.

This clonotype was seen at least ten times. V and J are TRBV30 and TRBJ2-5; a possible D gene is TRBD2 (5 bases). The CDR3 consists of 13 residues. The V gene lost 2 bases and the J gene lost 1 base, with 8 bases spanning the gap. Germline CDR1 reads GTSNPN; CDR2 reads SVGIG (reference sequence). CDR3: CAWSRDFQETQYF. The CDR3 DNA follows: TGTGCCTGGAGTCGGGATTTCCAAGAGACCCAGTACTTC. The full variable domain, with the rest looked up from reference TRBV30 and TRBJ2-5, is SQTIHQWPATLVQPVGSPLSLECTVEGTSNPNLYWYRQAAGRGLQLLFYSVGIGQISSEVPQNLSASRPQDRQFILSSKKLLLSDSGFYLCAWSRDFQETQYFGPGTRLLVL.

This clonotype was seen many times. This rearrangement joins TRBV7-9 to TRBJ1-1; no definite D call. V was trimmed by 1 base and J by 3 bases, leaving 6 bases between them. The CDR3 has 13 amino acids. Germline assignment: CDR1 SEHNR and CDR2 FQNEAQ (reference sequence). CDR3 bases: TGTGCCAGCAGCTTAGGAAGTGACACTGAAGCTTTCTTT. Protein: CASSLGSDTEAFF.

A word on this clonotype: Its ends do not fully match the called genes, so a read error is possible. V gene TRBV7-9 combines with J gene TRBJ1-2, with D maybe TRBD1 (5 bases). This CDR3 spans 14 amino acids. Germline V gene sequence: CDR1 SEHNR, CDR2 FQNEAQ (reference sequence). The CDR3 loop is CASSPGVRPYGYTF. In DNA form, the CDR3 reads TGTGCCAGCAGCCCGGGGGTCAGACCATATGGTTACACCTTC.

In this sample, this clonotype turned up many times. The chain links TRBV20-1 to TRBJ2-5, with 12 bases matching TRBD2. The germline gives CDR1 DFQATT, CDR2 SNEGSKA (reference sequence). V lost 8 bases to trimming and J lost 5 bases; unmatched junction nucleotides: 3. The CDR3 has 12 residues. DNA for the CDR3: TGCAGTACAACTAGCGGGAGGGAGACCCAGTACTTC. It is translated as CSTTSGRETQYF.

The chain combines TRBV11-2 with TRBJ2-6, with D tentatively TRBD1 or TRBD2 (5 bases each). The CDR3 has 17 amino acids. Deletions cut 5 bases from V and 0 bases from J, with 14 bases between. Germline loops: CDR1 SGHAT, CDR2 FQNNGV. The CDR3 loop is CASSAPGRSSGANVLTF. CDR3 in DNA: TGTGCCAGCAGCGCCCCGGGACGGAGCTCTGGGGCCAACGTCCTGACTTTC.

This clonotype was seen a handful of times. The chain couples TRBV5-4 to TRBJ1-1; 10 bases are shared with TRBD1. V lost 1 base and J lost 2; bases outside the gene matches: 8. Germline loops: CDR1 SGHNT, CDR2 YYREEE (reference sequence). This CDR3 spans 17 amino acids. The CDR3 nucleotides are TGTGCCAGCAGCTTGCGTGGGACAGGGGTCCTAAACACTGAAGCTTTCTTT. This encodes CASSLRGTGVLNTEAFF.

This clonotype appeared many times. The chain couples TRBV10-3 to TRBJ2-7, with D perhaps TRBD1 (5 bases). The V gene's germline CDR1 is ENHRY and CDR2 SYGVKD. Trimming cost V 11 bases and J 3 bases, with 14 bases left between them. The CDR3 covers 12 residues. The CDR3 sequence: CALGGANYEQYF. CDR3 nucleotides: TGTGCCCTCGGTGGGGCAAACTACGAGCAGTACTTC.

This clonotype was recorded a few times. This chain uses TRBV5-1 with TRBJ1-1; D ambiguous. This CDR3 spans 15 amino acids. Deletions cut 0 bases from V and 1 base from J, with 10 bases between. Germline CDR1 is SGHRS and CDR2 is YFSETQ. In DNA, the CDR3 is TGCGCCAGCAGCTTGGGAGGCAGGAAGAACACTGAAGCTTTCTTT. Amino acid sequence: CASSLGGRKNTEAFF.

This clonotype was seen at least ten times. V is TRBV29-1 and J is TRBJ2-2; maybe TRBD1 (6 bases). The CDR3 loop spans 14 amino acids. Germline V gives CDR1 SQVTM, CDR2 ANQGSEA. Trimming stripped 6 bases from V and 3 bases from J, with 14 bases between. As DNA, the CDR3 is TGCAGCGTGGAACAGGGTCGTTACACCGGGGAGCTGTTTTTT. Its protein is CSVEQGRYTGELFF.

This clonotype was picked up many times. This chain connects TRBV10-3 to TRBJ2-7; D unclear. This CDR3 spans 14 amino acids. Per germline, CDR1 ENHRY and CDR2 SYGVKD. The V gene lost 3 bases and the J gene lost 3 bases, with 12 bases spanning the gap. CDR3 DNA sequence: TGTGCCATCAGTGATAGGAATGGGGACTACGAGCAGTACTTC. As protein: CAISDRNGDYEQYF.

The J gene is TRBJ2-7, the V gene TRBV2; no clear D gene. The ends were cut back, 1 base at V and 3 bases at J, with 10 bases in the middle. Germline V gene data show CDR1 as SNHLY and CDR2 as FYNNEI. This CDR3 contains 14 residues. This CDR3 is CASSEGQPRYEQYF. CDR3 sequence (DNA): TGTGCCAGCAGTGAAGGGCAGCCTCGCTACGAGCAGTACTTC.

This clonotype turned up a few times. Just one base apart from a much larger clone, this may be a read error. The chain recombines TRBV6-1 with TRBJ2-7, with D unresolved. Germline CDR1 and CDR2: MNHNS and SASEGT. The CDR3 runs to 14 residues. Trimming shortened V by 5 bases and J by 3 bases, and 14 bases separated the two germline ends. CDR3 sequence reads: CASSRSRVFYEQYF. As DNA, the CDR3 is TGTGCCAGCAGTAGAAGCCGGGTTTTCTACGAGCAGTACTTC.

In its sample, this clonotype was seen many times. The chain links TRBV25-1 to TRBJ1-6, with a tentative D call TRBD1 (6 bases). V was pared by 2 bases and J by 8 bases, with 10 bases between. Germline values: CDR1 MGHDK, CDR2 SYGVNS. The CDR3 has 14 residues. CDR3: CASSEGRGYSPLHF. The CDR3 bases are TGTGCCAGCAGTGAAGGCAGGGGATATTCACCCCTCCACTTT.

This clonotype has at least ten counts. V usage is TRBV10-3 and J usage is TRBJ1-2; TRBD1 aligns across 8 bases. V trimming: 2 bases; J trimming: 7 bases; junction bases outside the gene matches: 3. Looked up from germline, CDR1 is ENHRY and CDR2 is SYGVKD. This CDR3 is 13 amino acids long. CDR3 amino acids: CAISEQGARGYTF. In DNA form, the CDR3 reads TGTGCCATCAGTGAGCAGGGGGCTCGTGGCTACACCTTC.

The table lists this clonotype with many counts. The chain has TRBV6-5 and TRBJ1-1, with D perhaps matching TRBD1 (6 bases). The V gene's germline CDR1 is MNHEY and CDR2 SVGAGI. This CDR3 is 13 amino acids long. V was pared by 2 bases and J by 8 bases, with 12 bases between. The chain's CDR3 is CASSYPETGEAFF. CDR3 DNA: TGTGCCAGCAGTTACCCCGAGACAGGAGAAGCTTTCTTT.

This clonotype was found many times. The CDR3 DNA sequence: TGTGCCACCACGCCCGCCTCGTGGACGACCCAAGAGACCCAGTACTTC. Translation gives CATTPASWTTQETQYF. The V and J genes are TRBV6-1 and TRBJ2-5; D unclear. CDR3 length: 16 amino acids. Germline assignment: CDR1 MNHNS and CDR2 SASEGT. V was pared by 10 bases and J by 1 base, with 22 bases between.

This clonotype appeared many times. The chain recombines TRBV12-3 or TRBV12-4 with TRBJ1-6; D is unclear. The CDR3 covers 13 residues. V was trimmed by 0 bases and J by 10 bases, leaving 7 bases between them. CDR3 sequence: CASSLAVRSPLHF. In nucleotides, the CDR3 is TGTGCCAGCAGTTTAGCGGTTCGGTCACCCCTCCACTTT.

This clonotype was observed at least ten times. The V call is TRBV20-1, the J call TRBJ1-1; TRBD1 matches 7 bases. The CDR3 length is 11 residues. In germline, CDR1 is DFQATT, CDR2 SNEGSKA (reference sequence). J was trimmed by 7 bases and V by 3 bases; bases with no gene match: 2. The CDR3, as DNA: TGCAGTGCTAGTAGACAGGGTGAAGCTTTCTTT. Translating gives CSASRQGEAFF.

In its sample, this clonotype was seen a few times. The gene calls are TRBV30 and TRBJ1-1, with D uncertain. Germline CDR1 GTSNPN, CDR2 SVGIG (reference sequence). V lost 2 bases, J lost 1 base, and 8 bases lay in between. The CDR3 is 13 residues long. The CDR3 is CAWSMRRNTEAFF. The DNA of the CDR3 is TGTGCCTGGAGTATGAGGAGGAACACTGAAGCTTTCTTT.

This clonotype was observed at least ten times. The CDR3 spells CSVEPRQKETQYF. The CDR3 DNA is TGCAGCGTTGAACCGAGACAAAAAGAGACCCAGTACTTC. This sequence joins TRBV29-1 and TRBJ2-5; D not resolved. Germline V lookup: CDR1 SQVTM, CDR2 ANQGSEA. The CDR3 is 13 amino acids. Trimming stripped 2 bases from V and 3 bases from J, with 10 bases between.